This T cell receptor (beta chain) is from a study of T cells after yellow fever vaccination. TCRdb reanalysed the 5' RACE reads using MiXCR and keeps one entry per CDR3 protein. The sample lists 250,000 to 350,000 distinct CDR3 sequences, around 10% occurring once. Only a few counts were recorded for this clonotype. Germline loops: CDR1 DFQATT, CDR2 SNEGSKA (reference sequence). This CDR3 contains 14 residues. Trimming took off 4 bases at V and 2 bases at J, with 15 bases between the two ends. The origin of this receptor is a man aged 18-30 years who received the YFV17D yellow fever vaccine. The source material was CD4+ T cells sorted from PBMCs, sampled 5 days after the yellow fever booster vaccination. This chain links TRBV20-1 with TRBJ2-7, with a weak D call TRBD1 (6 bases). In nucleotides, the CDR3 is TGCAGTGCTACGGGACAAGAAGATCCCTACGAGCAGTACTTC. It yields the protein CSATGQEDPYEQYF.